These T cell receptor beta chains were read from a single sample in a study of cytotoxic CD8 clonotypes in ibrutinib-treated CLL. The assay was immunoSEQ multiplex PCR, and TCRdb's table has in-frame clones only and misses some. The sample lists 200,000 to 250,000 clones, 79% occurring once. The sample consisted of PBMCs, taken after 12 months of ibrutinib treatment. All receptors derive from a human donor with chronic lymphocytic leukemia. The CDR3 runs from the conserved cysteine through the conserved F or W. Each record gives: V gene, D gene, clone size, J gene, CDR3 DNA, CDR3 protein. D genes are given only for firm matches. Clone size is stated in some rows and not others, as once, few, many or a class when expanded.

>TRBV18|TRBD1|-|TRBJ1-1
TGTGCCAGCTCACAGGGGACAGGGGGCACTGAAGCTTTCTTT
CASSQGTGGTEAFF
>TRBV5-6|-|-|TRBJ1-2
TGTGCCAGCAGCCAGGGACAAACCTATGGCTACACCTTC
CASSQGQTYGYTF
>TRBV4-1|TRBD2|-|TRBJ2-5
TGCGCCAGCAGCCATAAGGGACTAGCGGGGGGGCCGGATCGGGAGACCCAGTACTTC
CASSHKGLAGGPDRETQYF
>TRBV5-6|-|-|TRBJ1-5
TGTGCCAGCAGCTTGTTCAGGGGTAATCAGCCCCAGCATTTT
CASSLFRGNQPQHF
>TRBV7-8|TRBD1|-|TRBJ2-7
TGTGCCAGCAGCAGCCGGGACAGGGTGCCCTACGAGCAGTACTTC
CASSSRDRVPYEQYF
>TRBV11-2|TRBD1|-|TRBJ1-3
TGTGCCAGCAGCGTCCTCAGGGGGCAAAGGGGAAACACCATATATTTT
CASSVLRGQRGNTIYF
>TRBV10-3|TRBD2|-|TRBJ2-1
TGTGCCAGCCGGGGGGACTCCTCCTACAATGAGCAGTTCTTC
CASRGDSSYNEQFF
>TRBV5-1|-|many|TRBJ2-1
TGCGCCAGCAGCTTGGATCCAGCGGGCCTTAACAATGAGCAGTTCTTC
CASSLDPAGLNNEQFF
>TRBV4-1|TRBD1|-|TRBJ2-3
TGCGCCAGCAGCGCCCGGGACAGAGCTAGCACAGATACGCAGTATTTT
CASSARDRASTDTQYF
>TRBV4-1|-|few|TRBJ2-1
TGCGCCAGCAGCTCCGAAGGTGGGAGAGTATCCTACAATGAGCAGTTCTTC
CASSSEGGRVSYNEQFF
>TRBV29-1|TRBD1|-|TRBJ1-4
TGCAGCGTTGGGGACAGGGGATACGAAAAACTGTTTTTT
CSVGDRGYEKLFF
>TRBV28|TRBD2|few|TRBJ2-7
TGTGCCAGCAGTTTTAGCGGGATTAACTACGAGCAGTACTTC
CASSFSGINYEQYF
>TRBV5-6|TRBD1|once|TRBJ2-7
TGTGCCAGCAGACGACAGGGGGGTATGTACGAGCAGTACTTC
CASRRQGGMYEQYF
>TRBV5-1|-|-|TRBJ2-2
TGCGCCAGCAGCTTGGGAGGCAGATCGACGAACACCGGGGAGCTGTTTTTT
CASSLGGRSTNTGELFF
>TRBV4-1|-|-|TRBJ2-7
TGCGCCAGCAGCCAAGGCAGAGCGGTCTACGAGCAGTACTTC
CASSQGRAVYEQYF
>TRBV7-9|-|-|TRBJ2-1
TGTGCCAGCAGCTTACTGGCGTTTGAGTACAATGAGCAGTTCTTC
CASSLLAFEYNEQFF
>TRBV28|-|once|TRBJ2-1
TGTGCCAGCAGTTTCTCCTACAATGAGCAGTTCTTC
CASSFSYNEQFF
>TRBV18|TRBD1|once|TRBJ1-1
TGTGCCAGCTCACCTACAGGGGGCGCGGAAACTGAAGCTTTCTTT
CASSPTGGAETEAFF
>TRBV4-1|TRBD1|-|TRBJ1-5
TGCGCCAGCAGCCAGCCGGGACAGGGGGCGTTTCAGCCCCAGCATTTT
CASSQPGQGAFQPQHF
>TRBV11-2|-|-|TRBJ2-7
TGTGCCAGCAGCTTACAGGCGGACAACTACGAGCAGTACTTC
CASSLQADNYEQYF
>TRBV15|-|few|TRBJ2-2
TGTGCCACCAGCATACGGACGGGGAACACCGGGGAGCTGTTTTTT
CATSIRTGNTGELFF
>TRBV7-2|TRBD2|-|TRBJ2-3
TGTGCCAGCAGCCTATGGACTAGCGGGGGAGGGGCAGATACGCAGTATTTT
CASSLWTSGGGADTQYF